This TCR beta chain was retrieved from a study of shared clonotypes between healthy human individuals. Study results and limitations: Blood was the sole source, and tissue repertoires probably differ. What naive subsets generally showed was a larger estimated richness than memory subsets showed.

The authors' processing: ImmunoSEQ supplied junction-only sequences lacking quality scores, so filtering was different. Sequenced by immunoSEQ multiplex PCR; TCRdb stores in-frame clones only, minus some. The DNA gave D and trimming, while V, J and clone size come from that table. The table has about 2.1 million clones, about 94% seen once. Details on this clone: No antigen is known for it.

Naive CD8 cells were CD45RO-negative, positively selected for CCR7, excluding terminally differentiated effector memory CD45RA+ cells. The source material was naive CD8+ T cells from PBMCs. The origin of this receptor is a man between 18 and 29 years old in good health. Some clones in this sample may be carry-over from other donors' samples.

CDR3 residues: CASSLDTWDGTGELFF. CDR3 DNA sequence: TGTGCCAGCAGCTTGGATACTTGGGACGGGACCGGGGAGCTGTTTTTT. The rearrangement joins TRBV5-4 to TRBJ2-2; D might be TRBD1 or TRBD2, each matching 5 bases. V was cut by 0 bases and J by 5 bases, with 14 bases left in between. From germline, CDR1 is SGHNT and CDR2 YYREEE (reference sequence). The CDR3 loop spans 16 amino acids.